This TCR beta chain was retrieved from a study of regulatory T cells in long-lasting Graves disease. The overall study: By definition, persistent Graves' disease involved antithyroid drugs for over 5 years alongside positive TSH receptor antibodies.

Trimming took off 3 bases at V and 0 bases at J, with 9 bases between the two ends. Germline assignment: CDR1 LNHNV and CDR2 YYDKDF (reference sequence). The CDR3 has 15 residues. Regarding time point: persistent/refractory GD, antithyroid drugs over 5 years with positive TRAb. PBMCs provided the RNA from which the TCR library was made. Per American Thyroid Association guidelines, Graves' disease was diagnosed. This clonotype was counted ten times or more. Library construction for TCR beta used iRepertoire HTBI primers and Arm-PCR of CDR3 regions. TCRdb re-called the multiplex PCR reads with MiXCR, one entry per CDR3 protein. The profile covers around 400,000 distinct CDR3 sequences, with 21% appearing a single time and roughly 13% taken by the ten largest.

The chain recombines TRBV15 with TRBJ1-5; D ambiguous. This TCR was recovered from a female donor with Graves disease. The starting material was peripheral blood mononuclear cells (PBMCs), obtained when the disease was refractory, from a patient treated with antithyroid drugs. The CDR3 DNA is TGTGCCACCAGCAGTGGCAGATATAGCAATCAGCCCCAGCATTTT. It translates to CATSSGRYSNQPQHF.